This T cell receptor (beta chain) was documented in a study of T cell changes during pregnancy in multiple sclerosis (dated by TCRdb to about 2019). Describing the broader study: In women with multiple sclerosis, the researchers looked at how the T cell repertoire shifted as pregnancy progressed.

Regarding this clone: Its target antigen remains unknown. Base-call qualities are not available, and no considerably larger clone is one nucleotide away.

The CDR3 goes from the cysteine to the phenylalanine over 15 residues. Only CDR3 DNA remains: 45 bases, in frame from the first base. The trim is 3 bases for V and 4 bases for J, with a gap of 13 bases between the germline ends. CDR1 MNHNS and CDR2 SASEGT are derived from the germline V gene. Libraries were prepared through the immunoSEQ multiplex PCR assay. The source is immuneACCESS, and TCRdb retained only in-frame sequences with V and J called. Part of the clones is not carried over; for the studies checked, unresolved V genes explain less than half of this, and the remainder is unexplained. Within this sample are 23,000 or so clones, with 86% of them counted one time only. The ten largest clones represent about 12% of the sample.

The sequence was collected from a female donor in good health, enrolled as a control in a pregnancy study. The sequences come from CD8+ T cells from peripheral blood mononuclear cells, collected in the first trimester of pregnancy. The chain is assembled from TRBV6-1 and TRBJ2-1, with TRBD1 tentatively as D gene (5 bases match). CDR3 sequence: CASSEYRSGYNEQFF. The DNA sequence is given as TGTGCCAGCAGTGAGTACAGGAGTGGGTACAATGAGCAGTTCTTC.